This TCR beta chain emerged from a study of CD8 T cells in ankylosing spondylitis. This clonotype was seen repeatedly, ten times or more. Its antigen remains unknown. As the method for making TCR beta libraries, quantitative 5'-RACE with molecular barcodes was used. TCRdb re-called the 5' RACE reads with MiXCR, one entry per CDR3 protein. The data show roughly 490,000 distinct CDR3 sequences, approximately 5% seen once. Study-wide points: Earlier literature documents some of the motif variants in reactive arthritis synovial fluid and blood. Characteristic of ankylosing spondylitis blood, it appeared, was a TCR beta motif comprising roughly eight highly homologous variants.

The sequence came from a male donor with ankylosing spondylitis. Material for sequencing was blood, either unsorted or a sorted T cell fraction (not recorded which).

CDR3 region: CASSYHREEEFF. CDR3 nucleotides: TGTGCCAGCAGTTACCACCGGGAAGAGGAGTTCTTC. The J gene is TRBJ2-1, the V gene TRBV6-5, with D perhaps matching TRBD2 (5 bases). Germline V CDR1 and CDR2: MNHEY, SVGAGI. Trimming removed 2 bases at V and 14 bases at J, with 13 bases between. The CDR3 spans 12 residues.